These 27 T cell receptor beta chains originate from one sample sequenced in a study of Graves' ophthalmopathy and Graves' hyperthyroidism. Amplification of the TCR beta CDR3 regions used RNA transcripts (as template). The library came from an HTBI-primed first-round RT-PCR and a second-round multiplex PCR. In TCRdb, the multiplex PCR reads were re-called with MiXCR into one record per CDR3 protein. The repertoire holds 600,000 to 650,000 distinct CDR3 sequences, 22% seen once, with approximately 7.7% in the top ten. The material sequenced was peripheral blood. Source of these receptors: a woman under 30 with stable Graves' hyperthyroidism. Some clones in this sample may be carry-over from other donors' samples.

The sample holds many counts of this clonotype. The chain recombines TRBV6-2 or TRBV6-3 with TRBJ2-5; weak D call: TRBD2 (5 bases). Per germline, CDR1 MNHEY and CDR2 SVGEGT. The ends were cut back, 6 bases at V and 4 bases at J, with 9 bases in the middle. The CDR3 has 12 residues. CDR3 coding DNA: TGTGCCAGCAGCGGACTGGGAGAGACCCAGTACTTC. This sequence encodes CASSGLGETQYF.

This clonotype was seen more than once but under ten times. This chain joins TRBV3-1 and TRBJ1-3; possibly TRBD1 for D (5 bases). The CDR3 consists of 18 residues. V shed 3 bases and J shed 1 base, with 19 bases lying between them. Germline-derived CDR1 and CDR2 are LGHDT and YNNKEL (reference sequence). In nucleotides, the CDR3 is TGTGCCAGCAGCCAGGTTGGGGGATCGGGTATGTCTGGAAACACCATATATTTT. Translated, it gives CASSQVGGSGMSGNTIYF.

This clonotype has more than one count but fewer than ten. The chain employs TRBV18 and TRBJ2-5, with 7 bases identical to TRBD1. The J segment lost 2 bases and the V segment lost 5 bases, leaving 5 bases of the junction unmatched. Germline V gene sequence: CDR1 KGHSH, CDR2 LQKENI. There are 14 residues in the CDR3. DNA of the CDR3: TGTGCCAGCTCAGATGGGACAGCTCAAGAGACCCAGTACTTC. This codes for CASSDGTAQETQYF. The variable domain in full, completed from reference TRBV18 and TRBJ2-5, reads NAGVMQNPRHLVRRRGQEARLRCSPMKGHSHVYWYRQLPEEGLKFMVYLQKENIIDESGMPKERFSAEFPKEGPSILRIQQVVRGDSAAYFCASSDGTAQETQYFGPGTRLLVL.

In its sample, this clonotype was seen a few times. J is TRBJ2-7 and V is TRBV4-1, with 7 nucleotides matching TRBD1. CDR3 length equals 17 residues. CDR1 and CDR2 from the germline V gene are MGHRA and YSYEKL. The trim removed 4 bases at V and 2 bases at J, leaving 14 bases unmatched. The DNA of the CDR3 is TGCGCCAGCAGCCCAGACGTAGTCGCAGGGGGAACCTACGAGCAGTACTTC. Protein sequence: CASSPDVVAGGTYEQYF.

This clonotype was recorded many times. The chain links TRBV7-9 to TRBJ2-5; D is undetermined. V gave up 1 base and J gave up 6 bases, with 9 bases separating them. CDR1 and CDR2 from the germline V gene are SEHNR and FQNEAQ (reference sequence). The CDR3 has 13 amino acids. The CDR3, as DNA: TGTGCCAGCAGCTTAGATACCGTGAAGACCCAGTACTTC. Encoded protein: CASSLDTVKTQYF.

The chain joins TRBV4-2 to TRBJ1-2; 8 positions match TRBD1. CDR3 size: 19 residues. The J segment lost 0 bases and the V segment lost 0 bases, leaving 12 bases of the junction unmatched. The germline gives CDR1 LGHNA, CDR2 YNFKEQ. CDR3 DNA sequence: TGTGCCAGCAGCCAAGAGGTATGGGCAGGGGGCCTCTCTAACTATGGCTACACCTTC. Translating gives CASSQEVWAGGLSNYGYTF.

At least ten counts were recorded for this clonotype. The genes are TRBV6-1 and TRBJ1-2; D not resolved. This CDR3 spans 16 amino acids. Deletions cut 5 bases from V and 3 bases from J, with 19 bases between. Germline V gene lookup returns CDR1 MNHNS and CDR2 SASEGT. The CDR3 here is CASSPLDFSADYGYTF. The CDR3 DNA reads TGTGCCAGCAGTCCCCTGGATTTCTCGGCGGACTATGGCTACACCTTC.

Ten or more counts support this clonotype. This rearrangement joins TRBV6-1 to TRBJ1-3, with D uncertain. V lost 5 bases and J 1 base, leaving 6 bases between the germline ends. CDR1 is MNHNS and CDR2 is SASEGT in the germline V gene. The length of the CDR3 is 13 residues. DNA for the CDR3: TGTGCCAGCAGTCTAAGGTCTGGAAACACCATATATTTT. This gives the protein CASSLRSGNTIYF.

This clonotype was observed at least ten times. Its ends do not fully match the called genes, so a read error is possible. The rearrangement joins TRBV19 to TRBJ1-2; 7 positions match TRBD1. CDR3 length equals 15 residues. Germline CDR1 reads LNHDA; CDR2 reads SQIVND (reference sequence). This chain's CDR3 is CASSRGGQHKYGYAF. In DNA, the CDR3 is TGTGCCAGTAGTCGAGGGGGACAGCATAAATATGGCTACGCCTTC.

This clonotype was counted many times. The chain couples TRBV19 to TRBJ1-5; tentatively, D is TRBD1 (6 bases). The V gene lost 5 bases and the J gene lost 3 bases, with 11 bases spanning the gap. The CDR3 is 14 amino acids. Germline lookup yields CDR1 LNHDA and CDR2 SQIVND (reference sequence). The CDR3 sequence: CASSRGTLNQPQHF. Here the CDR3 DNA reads TGTGCCAGTAGTCGCGGGACACTCAATCAGCCCCAGCATTTT.

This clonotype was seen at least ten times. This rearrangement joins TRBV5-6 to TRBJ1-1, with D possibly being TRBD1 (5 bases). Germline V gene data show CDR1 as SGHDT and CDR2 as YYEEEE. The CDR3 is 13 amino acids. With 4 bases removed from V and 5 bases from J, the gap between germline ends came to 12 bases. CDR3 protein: CASSPRGLTEAFF. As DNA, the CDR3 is TGTGCCAGCAGCCCTAGGGGATTGACTGAAGCTTTCTTT.

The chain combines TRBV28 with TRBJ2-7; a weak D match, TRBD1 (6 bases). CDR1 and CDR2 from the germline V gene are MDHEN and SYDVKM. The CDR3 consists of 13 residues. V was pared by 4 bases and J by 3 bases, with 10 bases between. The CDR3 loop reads CASSSGDNYEQYF. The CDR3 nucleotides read TGTGCCAGCAGTTCCGGGGACAACTACGAGCAGTACTTC.

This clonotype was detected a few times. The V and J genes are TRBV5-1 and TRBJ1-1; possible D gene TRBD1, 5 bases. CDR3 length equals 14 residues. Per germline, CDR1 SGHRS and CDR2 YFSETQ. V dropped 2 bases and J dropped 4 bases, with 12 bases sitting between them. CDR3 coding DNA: TGCGCCAGCAGCTTTATCTCGGGGGGCACTGAAGCTTTCTTT. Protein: CASSFISGGTEAFF.

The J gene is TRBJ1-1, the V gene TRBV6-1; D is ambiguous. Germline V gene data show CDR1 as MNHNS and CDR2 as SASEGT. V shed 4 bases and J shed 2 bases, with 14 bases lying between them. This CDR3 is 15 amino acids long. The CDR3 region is CASSGEGRINTEAFF. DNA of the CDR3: TGTGCCAGCAGTGGAGAAGGGAGGATAAACACTGAAGCTTTCTTT.

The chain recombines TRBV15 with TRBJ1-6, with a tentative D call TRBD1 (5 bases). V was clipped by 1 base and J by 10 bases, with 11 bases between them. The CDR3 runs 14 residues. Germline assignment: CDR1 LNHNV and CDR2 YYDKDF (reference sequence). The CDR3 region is CATSRAGQGSPLHF. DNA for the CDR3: TGTGCCACCAGCAGAGCCGGGCAGGGCTCACCCCTCCACTTT.

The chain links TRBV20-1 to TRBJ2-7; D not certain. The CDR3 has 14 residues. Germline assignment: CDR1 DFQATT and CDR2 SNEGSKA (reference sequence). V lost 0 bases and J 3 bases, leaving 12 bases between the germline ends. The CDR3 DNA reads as TGCAGTGCTAGAGATCTTTGGCCGGACTACGAGCAGTACTTC. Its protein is CSARDLWPDYEQYF.

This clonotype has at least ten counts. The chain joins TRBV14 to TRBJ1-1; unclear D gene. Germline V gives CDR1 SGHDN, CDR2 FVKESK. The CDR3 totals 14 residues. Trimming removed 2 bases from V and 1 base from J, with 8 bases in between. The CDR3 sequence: CASSQFEGNTEAFF. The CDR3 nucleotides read TGTGCCAGCAGCCAATTTGAGGGGAACACTGAAGCTTTCTTT.

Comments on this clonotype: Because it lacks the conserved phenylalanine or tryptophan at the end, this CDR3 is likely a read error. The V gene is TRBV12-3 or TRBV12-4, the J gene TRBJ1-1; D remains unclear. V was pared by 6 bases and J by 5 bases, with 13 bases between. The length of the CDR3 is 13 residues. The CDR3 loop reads CASRLSGRTEAFS. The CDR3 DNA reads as TGTGCCAGCAGATTATCGGGTCGTACTGAAGCTTTCTCT.

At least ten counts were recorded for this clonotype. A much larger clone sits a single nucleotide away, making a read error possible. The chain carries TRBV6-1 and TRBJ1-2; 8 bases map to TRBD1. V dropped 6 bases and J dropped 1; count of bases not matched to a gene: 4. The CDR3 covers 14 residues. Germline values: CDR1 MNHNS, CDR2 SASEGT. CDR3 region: CASRPGQDNYGYTF. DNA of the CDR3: TGTGCCAGCAGACCGGGACAGGATAACTATGGCTACACCTTC.

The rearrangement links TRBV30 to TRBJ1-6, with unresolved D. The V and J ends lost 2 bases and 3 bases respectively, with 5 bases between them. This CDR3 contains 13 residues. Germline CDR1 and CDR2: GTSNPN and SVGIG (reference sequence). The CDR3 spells CAWSLNYNSPLHF. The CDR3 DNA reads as TGTGCCTGGAGTCTAAACTATAATTCACCCCTCCACTTT.

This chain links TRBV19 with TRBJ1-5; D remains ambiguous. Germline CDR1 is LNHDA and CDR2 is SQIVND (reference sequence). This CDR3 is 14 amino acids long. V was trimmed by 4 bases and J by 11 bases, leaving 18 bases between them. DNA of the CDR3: TGTGCCAGTAGTAAGACGCTCCGGGGAGGGTCCCAGCATTTT. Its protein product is CASSKTLRGGSQHF.

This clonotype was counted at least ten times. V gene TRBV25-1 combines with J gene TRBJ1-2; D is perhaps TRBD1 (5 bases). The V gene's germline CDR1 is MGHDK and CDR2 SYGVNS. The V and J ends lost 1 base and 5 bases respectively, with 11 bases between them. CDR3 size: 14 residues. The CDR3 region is CASSESGGVYGYTF. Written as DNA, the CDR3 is TGTGCCAGCAGTGAATCCGGAGGGGTATATGGCTACACCTTC.

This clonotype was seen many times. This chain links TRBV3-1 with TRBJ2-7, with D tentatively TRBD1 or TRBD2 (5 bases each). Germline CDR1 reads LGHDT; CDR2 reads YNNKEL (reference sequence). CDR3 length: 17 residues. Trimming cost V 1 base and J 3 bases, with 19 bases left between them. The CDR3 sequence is CASSQGGSPLPSYEQYF. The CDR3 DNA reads TGTGCCAGCAGCCAAGGGGGGTCGCCGCTACCAAGCTACGAGCAGTACTTC.

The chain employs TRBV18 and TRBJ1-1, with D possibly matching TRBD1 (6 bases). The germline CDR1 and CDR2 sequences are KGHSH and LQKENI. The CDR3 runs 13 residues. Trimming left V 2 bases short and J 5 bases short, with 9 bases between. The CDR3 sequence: CASSPSGETEAFF. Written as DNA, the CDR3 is TGTGCCAGCTCACCATCAGGGGAAACTGAAGCTTTCTTT.

Here the CDR3 reads CASSLEWGNSYEQYF. For the CDR3, the DNA is TGTGCCAGCAGCTTGGAGTGGGGGAATTCCTACGAGCAGTACTTC. The chain uses TRBV5-4 and TRBJ2-7; D might be TRBD1 or TRBD2, each matching 5 bases. Trimming took 0 bases from V and 1 from J, leaving 11 bases between them. Germline CDR1 and CDR2: SGHNT and YYREEE (reference sequence). CDR3 length: 15 amino acids.

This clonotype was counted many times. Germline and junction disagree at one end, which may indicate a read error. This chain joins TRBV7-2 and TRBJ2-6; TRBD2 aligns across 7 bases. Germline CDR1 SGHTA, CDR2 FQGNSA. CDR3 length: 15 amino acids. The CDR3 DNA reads TGTGCCAGCAGCAGAGGGACTACTGGAGCCAACGTCCTGACTTTC. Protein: CASSRGTTGANVLTF.

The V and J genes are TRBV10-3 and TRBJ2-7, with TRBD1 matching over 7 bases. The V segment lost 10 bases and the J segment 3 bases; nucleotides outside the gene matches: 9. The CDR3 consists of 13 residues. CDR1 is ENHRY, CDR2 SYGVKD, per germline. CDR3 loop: CATKTGADYEQYF. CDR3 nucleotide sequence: TGTGCCACCAAAACAGGGGCTGACTACGAGCAGTACTTC.